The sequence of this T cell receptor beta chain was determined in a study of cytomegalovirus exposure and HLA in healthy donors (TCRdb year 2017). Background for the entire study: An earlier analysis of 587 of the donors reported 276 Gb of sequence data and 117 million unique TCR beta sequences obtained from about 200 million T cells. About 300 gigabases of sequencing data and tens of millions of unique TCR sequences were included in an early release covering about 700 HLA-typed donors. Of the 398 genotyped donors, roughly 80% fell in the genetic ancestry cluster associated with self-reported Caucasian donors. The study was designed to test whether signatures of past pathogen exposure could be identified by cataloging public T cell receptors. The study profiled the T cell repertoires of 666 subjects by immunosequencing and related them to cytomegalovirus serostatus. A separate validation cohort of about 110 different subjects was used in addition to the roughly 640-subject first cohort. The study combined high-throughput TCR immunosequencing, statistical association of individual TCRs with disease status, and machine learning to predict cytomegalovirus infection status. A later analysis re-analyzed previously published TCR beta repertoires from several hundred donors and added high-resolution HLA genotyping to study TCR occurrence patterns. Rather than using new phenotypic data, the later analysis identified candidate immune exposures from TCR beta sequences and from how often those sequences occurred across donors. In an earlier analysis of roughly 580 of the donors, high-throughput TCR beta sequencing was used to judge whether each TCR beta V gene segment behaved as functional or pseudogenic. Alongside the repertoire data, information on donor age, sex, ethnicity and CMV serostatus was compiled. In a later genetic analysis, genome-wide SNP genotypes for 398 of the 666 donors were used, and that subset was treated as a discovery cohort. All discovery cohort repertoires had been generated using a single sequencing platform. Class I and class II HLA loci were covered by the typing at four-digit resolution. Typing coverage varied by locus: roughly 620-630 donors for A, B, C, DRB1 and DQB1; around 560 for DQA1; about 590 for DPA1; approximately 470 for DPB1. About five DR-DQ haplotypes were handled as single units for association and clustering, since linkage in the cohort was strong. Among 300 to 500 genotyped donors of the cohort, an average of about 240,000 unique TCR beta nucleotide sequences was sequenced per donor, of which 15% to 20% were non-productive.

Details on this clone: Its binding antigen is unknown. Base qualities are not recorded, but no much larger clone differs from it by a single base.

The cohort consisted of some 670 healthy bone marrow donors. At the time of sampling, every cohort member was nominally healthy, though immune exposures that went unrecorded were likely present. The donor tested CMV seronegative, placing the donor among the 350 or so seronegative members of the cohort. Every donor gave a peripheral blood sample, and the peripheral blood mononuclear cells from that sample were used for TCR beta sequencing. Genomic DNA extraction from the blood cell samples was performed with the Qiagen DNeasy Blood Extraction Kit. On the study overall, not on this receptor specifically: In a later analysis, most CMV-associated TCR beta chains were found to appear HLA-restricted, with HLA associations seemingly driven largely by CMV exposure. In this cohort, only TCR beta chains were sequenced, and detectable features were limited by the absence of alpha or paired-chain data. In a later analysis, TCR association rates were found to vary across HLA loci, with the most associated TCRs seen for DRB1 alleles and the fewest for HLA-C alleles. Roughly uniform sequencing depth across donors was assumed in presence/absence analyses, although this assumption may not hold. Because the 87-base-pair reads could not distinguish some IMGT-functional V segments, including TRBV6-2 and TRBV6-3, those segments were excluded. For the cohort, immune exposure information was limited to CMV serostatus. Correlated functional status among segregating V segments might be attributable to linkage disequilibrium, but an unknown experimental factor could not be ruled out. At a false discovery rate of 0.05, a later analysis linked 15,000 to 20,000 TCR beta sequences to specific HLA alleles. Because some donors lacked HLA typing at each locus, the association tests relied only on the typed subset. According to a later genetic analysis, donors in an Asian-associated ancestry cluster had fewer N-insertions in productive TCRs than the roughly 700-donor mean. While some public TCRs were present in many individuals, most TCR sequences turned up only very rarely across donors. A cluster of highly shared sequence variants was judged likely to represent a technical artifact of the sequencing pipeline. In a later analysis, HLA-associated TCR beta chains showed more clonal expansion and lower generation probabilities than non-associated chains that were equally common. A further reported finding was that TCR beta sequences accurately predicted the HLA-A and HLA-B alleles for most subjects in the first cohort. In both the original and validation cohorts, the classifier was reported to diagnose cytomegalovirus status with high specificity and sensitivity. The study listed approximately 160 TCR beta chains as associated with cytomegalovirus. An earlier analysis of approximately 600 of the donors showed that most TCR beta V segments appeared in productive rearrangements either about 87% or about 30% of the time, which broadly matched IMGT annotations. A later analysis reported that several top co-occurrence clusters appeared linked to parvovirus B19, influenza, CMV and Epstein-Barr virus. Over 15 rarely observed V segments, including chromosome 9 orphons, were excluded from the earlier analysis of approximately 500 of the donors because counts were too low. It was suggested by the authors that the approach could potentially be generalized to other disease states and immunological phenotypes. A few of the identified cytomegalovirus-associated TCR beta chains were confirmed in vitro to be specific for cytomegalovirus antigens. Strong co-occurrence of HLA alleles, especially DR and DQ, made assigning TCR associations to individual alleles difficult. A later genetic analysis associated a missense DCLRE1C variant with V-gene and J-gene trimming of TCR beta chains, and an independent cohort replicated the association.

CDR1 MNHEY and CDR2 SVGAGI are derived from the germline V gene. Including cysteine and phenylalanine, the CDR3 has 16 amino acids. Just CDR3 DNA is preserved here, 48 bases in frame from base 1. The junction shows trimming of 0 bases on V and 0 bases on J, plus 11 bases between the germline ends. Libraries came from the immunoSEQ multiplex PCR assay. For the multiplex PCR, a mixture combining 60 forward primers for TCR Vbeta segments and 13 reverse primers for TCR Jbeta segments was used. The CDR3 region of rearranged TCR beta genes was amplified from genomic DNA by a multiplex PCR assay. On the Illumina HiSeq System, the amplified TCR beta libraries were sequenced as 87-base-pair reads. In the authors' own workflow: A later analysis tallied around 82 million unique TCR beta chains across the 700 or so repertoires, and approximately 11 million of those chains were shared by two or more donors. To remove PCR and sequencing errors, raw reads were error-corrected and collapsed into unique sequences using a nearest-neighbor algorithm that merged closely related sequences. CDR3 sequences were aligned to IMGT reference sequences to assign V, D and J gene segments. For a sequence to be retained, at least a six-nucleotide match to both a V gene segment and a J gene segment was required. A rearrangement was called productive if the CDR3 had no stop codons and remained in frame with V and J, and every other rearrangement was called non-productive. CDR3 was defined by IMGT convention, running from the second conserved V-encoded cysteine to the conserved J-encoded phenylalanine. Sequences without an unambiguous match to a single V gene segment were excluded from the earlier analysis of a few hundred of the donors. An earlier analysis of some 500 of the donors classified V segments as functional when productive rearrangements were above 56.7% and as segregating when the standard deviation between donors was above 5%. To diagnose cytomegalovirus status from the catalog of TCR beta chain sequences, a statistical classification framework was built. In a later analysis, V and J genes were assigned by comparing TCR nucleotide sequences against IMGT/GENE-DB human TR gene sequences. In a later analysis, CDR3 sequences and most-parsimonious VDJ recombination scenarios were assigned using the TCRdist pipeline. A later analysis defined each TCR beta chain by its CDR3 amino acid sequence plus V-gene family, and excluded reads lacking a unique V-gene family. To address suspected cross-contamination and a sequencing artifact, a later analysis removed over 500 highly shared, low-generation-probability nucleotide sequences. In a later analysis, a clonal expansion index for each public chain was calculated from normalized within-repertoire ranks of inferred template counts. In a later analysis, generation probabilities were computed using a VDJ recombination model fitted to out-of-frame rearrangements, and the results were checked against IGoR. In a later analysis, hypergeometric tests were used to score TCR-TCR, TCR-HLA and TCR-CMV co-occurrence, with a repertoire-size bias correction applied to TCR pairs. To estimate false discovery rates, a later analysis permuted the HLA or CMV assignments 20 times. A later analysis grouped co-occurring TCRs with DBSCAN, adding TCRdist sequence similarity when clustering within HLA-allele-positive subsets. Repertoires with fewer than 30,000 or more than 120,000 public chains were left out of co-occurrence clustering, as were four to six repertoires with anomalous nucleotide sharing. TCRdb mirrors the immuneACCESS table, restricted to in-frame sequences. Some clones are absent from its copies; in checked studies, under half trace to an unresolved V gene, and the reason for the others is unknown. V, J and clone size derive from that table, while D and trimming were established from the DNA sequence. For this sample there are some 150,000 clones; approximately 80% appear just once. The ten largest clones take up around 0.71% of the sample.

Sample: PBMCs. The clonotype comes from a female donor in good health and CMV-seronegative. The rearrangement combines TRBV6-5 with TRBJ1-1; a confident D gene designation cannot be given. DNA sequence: TGTGCCAGCAGTTACTCTATCCGGGAGATGAACACTGAAGCTTTCTTT. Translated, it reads CASSYSIREMNTEAFF.